This TCR beta chain was retrieved from a study of CD8 T cell repertoires and HIV-1 epitope variants. Study-level information: Each of Twenty-five Gag and Nef epitope peptides stimulated a separate culture.

This clone was observed a handful of times. Its antigen is unidentified. The CDR3 sequence is 14 residues long. V gave up 0 bases and J gave up 8 bases, with 10 bases separating them. Germline assignment: CDR1 LNHNV and CDR2 YYDKDF (reference sequence). The table came from immunoSEQ multiplex PCR; TCRdb's copy has only in-frame clones and leaves some out. The table shows around 1,200 clones, with roughly three quarters occurring only once. V usage is TRBV15 and J usage is TRBJ1-4; perhaps TRBD1 as D (6 bases). The TCR originated in a male donor with HIV. What was sequenced was cultured CD8+ T cells derived from PBMCs. Here the CDR3 DNA reads TGTGCCACCAGCAGAGACAGGGGTGGGGAAAAACTGTTTTTT. Protein sequence: CATSRDRGGEKLFF.